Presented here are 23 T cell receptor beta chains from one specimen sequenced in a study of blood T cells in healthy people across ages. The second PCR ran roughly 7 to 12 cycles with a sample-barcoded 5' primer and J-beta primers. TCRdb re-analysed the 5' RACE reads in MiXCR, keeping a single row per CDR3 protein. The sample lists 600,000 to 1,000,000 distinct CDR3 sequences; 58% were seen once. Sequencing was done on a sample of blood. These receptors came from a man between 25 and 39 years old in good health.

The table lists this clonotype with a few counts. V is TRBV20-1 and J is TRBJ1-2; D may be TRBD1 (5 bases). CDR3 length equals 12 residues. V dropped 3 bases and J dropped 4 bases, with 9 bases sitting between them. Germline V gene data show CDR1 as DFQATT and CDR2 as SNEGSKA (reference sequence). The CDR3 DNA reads TGCAGTGCTAGTATGGGGGTCTATGGCTACACCTTC. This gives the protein CSASMGVYGYTF.

The CDR3 spells CASSEWEDEMETQYF. Here the CDR3 DNA reads TGTGCCAGCAGCGAATGGGAAGATGAGATGGAGACCCAGTACTTC. The chain has TRBV7-2 and TRBJ2-5; unclear D gene. Germline V gene lookup returns CDR1 SGHTA and CDR2 FQGNSA. The CDR3 length is 15 residues. Trimming removed 5 bases from V and 5 bases from J, with 18 bases in between.

DNA of the CDR3: TGCAGTGCTAGAGCCGAGACCGGCACAGATACGCAGTATTTT. Amino acids: CSARAETGTDTQYF. The chain recombines TRBV20-1 with TRBJ2-3, with no clear D. This CDR3 spans 14 amino acids. Germline V gene sequence: CDR1 DFQATT, CDR2 SNEGSKA (reference sequence). Trimming cost V 1 base and J 1 base, with 9 bases left between them.

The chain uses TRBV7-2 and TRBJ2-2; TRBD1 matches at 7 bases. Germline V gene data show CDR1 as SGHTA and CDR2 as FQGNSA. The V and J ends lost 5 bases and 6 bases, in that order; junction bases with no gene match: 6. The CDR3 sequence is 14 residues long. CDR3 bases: TGTGCCAGCAGCCCCACGACAGGGCCCGGGGAGCTGTTTTTT. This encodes CASSPTTGPGELFF.

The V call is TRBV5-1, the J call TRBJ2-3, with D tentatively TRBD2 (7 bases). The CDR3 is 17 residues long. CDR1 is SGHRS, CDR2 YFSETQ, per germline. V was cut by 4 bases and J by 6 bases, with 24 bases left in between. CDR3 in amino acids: CASSHTPEVEGGDTQYF. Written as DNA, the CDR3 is TGCGCCAGCAGCCACACACCCGAGGTCGAGGGGGGGGATACGCAGTATTTT. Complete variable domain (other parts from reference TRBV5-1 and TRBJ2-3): KAGVTQTPRYLIKTRGQQVTLSCSPISGHRSVSWYQQTPGQGLQFLFEYFSETQRNKGNFPGRFSGRQFSNSRSEMNVSTLELGDSALYLCASSHTPEVEGGDTQYFGPGTRLTVL.

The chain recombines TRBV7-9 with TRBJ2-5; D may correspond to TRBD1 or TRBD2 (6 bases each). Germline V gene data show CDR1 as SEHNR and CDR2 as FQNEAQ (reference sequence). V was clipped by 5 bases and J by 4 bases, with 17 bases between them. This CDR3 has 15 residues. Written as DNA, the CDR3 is TGTGCCAGCAGCCGTAGGGGGGATCTCGGAGAGACCCAGTACTTC. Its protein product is CASSRRGDLGETQYF.

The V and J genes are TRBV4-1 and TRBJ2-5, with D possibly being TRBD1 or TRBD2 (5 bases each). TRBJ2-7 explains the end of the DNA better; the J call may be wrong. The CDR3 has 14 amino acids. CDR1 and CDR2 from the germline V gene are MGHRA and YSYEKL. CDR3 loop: CASSHPGPNYEQYF. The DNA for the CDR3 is TGCGCCAGCAGCCACCCGGGACCTAACTACGAGCAGTACTTC.

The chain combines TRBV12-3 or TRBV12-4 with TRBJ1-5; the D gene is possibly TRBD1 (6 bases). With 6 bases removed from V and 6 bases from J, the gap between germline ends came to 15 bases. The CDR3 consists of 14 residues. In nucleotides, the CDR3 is TGTGCCAGCAGGAACGAGGGGGGTCGTCAGCCCCAGCATTTT. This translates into CASRNEGGRQPQHF.

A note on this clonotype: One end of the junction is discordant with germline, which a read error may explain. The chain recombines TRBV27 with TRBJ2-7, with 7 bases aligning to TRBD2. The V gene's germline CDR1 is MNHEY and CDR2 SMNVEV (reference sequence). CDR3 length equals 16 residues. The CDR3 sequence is CTSSSPSGLGMDEQYF. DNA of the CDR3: TGTACCAGCAGTTCTCCCTCCGGACTAGGGATGGACGAGCAGTACTTC.

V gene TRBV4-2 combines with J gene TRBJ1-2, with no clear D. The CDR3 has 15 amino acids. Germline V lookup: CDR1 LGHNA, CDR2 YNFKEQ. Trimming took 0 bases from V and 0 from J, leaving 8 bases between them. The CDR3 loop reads CASSQEHRANYGYTF. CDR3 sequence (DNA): TGTGCCAGCAGCCAAGAACACCGGGCTAACTATGGCTACACCTTC.

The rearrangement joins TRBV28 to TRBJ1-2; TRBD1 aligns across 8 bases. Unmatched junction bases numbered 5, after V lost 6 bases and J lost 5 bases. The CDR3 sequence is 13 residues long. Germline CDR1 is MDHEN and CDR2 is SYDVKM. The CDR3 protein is CASRPTGAYGYTF. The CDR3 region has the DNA TGTGCCAGCAGGCCGACAGGGGCTTATGGCTACACCTTC.

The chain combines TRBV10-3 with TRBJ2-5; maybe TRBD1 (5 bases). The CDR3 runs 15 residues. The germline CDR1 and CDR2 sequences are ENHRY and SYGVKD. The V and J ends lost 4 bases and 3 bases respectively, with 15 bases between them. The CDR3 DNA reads TGTGCCATCAGTGGTAGCCAGGGTATCGAAGAGACCCAGTACTTC. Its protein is CAISGSQGIEETQYF.

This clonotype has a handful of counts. CDR3 amino acids: CASSLQASGETQYF. The CDR3 DNA sequence: TGTGCCAGCAGCCTACAGGCTAGCGGGGAGACCCAGTACTTC. V gene TRBV7-2 combines with J gene TRBJ2-5, with 8 bases lining up with TRBD2. The ends lost 5 bases at V and 5 bases at J; junction bases unmatched: 7. The CDR3 spans 14 residues. Looked up from germline, CDR1 is SGHTA and CDR2 is FQGNSA. Looking up the rest from reference TRBV7-2 and TRBJ2-5 gives the full variable domain: GAGVSQSPSNKVTEKGKDVELRCDPISGHTALYWYRQSLGQGLEFLIYFQGNSAPDKSGLPSDRFSAERTGGSVSTLTIQRTQQEDSAVYLCASSLQASGETQYFGPGTRLLVL.

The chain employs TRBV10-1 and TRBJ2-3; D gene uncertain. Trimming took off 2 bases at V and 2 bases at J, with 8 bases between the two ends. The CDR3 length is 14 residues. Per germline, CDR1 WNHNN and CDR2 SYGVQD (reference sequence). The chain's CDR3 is CASSEREPTDTQYF. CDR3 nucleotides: TGCGCCAGCAGTGAGAGGGAACCCACAGATACGCAGTATTTT.

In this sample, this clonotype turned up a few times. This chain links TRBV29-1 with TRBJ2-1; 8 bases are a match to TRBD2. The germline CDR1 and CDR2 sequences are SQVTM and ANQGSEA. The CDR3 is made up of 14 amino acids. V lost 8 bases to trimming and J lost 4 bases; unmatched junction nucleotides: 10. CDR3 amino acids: CSIHPGLEYNEQFF. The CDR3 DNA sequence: TGCAGCATTCATCCGGGACTAGAGTACAATGAGCAGTTCTTC.

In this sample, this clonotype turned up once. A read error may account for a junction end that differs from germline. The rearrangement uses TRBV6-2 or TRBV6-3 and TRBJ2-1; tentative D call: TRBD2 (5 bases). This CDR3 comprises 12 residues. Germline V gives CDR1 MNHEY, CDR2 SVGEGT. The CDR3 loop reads CVSRRPDEVKFF. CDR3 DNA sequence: TGTGTCAGCAGGAGGCCAGACGAGGTCAAGTTCTTC.

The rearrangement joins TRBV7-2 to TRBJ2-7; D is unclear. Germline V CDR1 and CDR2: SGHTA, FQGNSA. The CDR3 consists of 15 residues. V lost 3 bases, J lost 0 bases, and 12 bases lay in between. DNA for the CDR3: TGTGCCAGCAGCTTGGGCGGCCACCCCTCCTACGAGCAGTACTTC. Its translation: CASSLGGHPSYEQYF.

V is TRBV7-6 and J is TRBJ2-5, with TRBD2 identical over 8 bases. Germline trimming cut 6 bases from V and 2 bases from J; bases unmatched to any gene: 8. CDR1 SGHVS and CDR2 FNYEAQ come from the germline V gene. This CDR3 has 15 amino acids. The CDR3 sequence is CASSITGGAQETQYF. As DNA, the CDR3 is TGTGCCAGCAGTATCACCGGGGGGGCACAAGAGACCCAGTACTTC.

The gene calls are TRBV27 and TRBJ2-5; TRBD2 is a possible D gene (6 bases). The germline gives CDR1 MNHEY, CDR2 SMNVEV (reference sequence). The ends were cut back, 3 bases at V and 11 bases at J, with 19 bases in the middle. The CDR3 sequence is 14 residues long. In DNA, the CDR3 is TGTGCCAGCAGTTTTGGGGGGTATTACAATGAGCAGTACTTC. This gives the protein CASSFGGYYNEQYF.

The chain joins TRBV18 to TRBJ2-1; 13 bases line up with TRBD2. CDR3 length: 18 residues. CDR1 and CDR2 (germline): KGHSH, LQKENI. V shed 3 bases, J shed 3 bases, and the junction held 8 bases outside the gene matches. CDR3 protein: CASSPAGLAGNIYNEQFF. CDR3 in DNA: TGTGCCAGCTCACCGGCGGGACTAGCGGGAAATATCTACAATGAGCAGTTCTTC.

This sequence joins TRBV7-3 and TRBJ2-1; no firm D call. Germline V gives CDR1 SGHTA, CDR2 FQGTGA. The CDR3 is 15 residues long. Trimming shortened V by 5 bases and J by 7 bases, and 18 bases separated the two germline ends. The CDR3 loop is CASSRIHTSPNEQFF. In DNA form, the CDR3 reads TGTGCCAGCAGCAGGATACACACAAGTCCGAATGAGCAGTTCTTC.

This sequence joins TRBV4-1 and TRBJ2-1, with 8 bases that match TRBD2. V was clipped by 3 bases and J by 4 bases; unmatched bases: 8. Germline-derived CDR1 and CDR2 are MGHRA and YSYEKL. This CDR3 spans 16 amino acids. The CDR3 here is CASSHPGLGAYNEQFF. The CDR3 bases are TGCGCCAGCAGCCATCCGGGACTAGGAGCTTACAATGAGCAGTTCTTC.

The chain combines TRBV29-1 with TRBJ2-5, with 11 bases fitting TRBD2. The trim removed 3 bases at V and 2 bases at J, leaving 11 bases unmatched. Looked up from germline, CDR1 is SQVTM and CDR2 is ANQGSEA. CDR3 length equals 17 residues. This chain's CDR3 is CSVDGTSGGQYQETQYF. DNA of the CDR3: TGCAGCGTTGACGGAACTAGCGGGGGACAATATCAAGAGACCCAGTACTTC.